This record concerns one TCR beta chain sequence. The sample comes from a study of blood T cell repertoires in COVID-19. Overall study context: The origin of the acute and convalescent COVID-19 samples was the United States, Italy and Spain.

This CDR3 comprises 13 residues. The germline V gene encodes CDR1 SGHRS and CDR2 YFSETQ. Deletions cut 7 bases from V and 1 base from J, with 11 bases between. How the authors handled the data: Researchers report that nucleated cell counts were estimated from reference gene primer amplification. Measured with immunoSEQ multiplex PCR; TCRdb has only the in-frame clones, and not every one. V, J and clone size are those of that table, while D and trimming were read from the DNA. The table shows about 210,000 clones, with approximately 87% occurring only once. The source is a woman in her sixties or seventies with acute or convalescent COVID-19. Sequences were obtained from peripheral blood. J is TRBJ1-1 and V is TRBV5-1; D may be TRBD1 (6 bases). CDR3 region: CASALGQNTEAFF. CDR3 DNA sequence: TGCGCCAGCGCTTTGGGACAGAACACTGAAGCTTTCTTT.